This TCR beta chain originates from a study of cytomegalovirus exposure and HLA in healthy donors. Between the trimmed V and J ends, which lost 6 bases and 0 bases, there was a span of 3 bases. The CDR3 runs 13 residues. Per the germline V gene, CDR1 is MGHDK and CDR2 is SYGVNS. The PCR ran on 60 Vbeta and 13 Jbeta primers. The assay was immunoSEQ multiplex PCR, and TCRdb's table has in-frame clones only and misses some. The sample lists roughly 100,000 clones, roughly two thirds occurring once. Sequenced material: PBMCs. The clonotype originates from a man between 25 and 39 years old in good health and CMV-seronegative. The genes are TRBV25-1 and TRBJ2-6; the D is unclear. Here the CDR3 reads CASRASGANVLTF. The CDR3 region has the DNA TGTGCCAGCAGGGCCTCTGGGGCCAACGTCCTGACTTTC.